These T cell receptor beta chains were read from a single sample in a study of blood T cell repertoires in COVID-19. Using immunoSEQ multiplex PCR, the repertoire was profiled, and TCRdb retains in-frame clones only, with some absent. The profile shows fewer than 250,000 clones, 92% of them singletons. The sequenced sample consisted of peripheral blood. All receptors derive from a man aged 30 to 45 with COVID-19, enrolled during active disease. The CDR3 runs from the conserved cysteine through the conserved F or W. D genes are given only for firm matches. Clone size appears in some rows only: once, few, many, or a class for an expanded clone.

TRBV12-3/TRBV12-4	TRBJ2-5	-	-	CASQGLAETQYF	TGTGCCAGTCAGGGTTTAGCAGAGACCCAGTACTTC
TRBV18	TRBJ2-1	-	-	CASSPIGGPDEQFF	TGTGCCAGCTCACCGATCGGGGGGCCGGATGAGCAGTTCTTC
TRBV19	TRBJ1-1	-	-	CASRTHSANTEAFF	TGTGCCAGTAGAACACACAGTGCAAACACTGAAGCTTTCTTT
TRBV5-1	TRBJ2-7	-	TRBD1	CASSLGDRAYEQYF	TGCGCCAGCAGCTTGGGGGACAGGGCCTACGAGCAGTACTTC
TRBV3-1/TRBV3-2	TRBJ2-2	-	-	CASSQDSGGGMNTGELFF	TGTGCCAGCAGCCAAGATAGTGGAGGGGGCATGAACACCGGGGAGCTGTTTTTT
TRBV2	TRBJ1-1	-	-	CASSGGENTEAFF	TGTGCCAGCAGTGGCGGGGAGAACACTGAAGCTTTCTTT
TRBV24-1	TRBJ2-7	-	-	CATSDEKDEQYF	TGTGCCACCAGTGATGAGAAAGACGAGCAGTACTTC
TRBV9	TRBJ2-2	-	TRBD1	CASSLRQGSTGELFF	TGTGCCAGCAGCTTGAGACAGGGCAGCACCGGGGAGCTGTTTTTT
TRBV19	TRBJ1-5	-	-	CASSIQWQPQHF	TGTGCCAGTAGTATACAGTGGCAGCCCCAGCATTTT
TRBV13	TRBJ2-7	-	-	CASSLGLVDEQYF	TGTGCCAGCAGCTTAGGACTAGTAGACGAGCAGTACTTC
TRBV2	TRBJ2-1	-	-	CASSDSSVNEQFF	TGTGCCAGCAGTGACTCGTCCGTAAATGAGCAGTTCTTC
TRBV30	TRBJ1-5	-	TRBD1	CAFLGQGGNQPQHF	TGTGCCTTCCTGGGACAGGGAGGCAATCAGCCCCAGCATTTT
TRBV6-6	TRBJ2-1	-	-	CASSYTGNEQFF	TGTGCCAGCAGTTACACAGGCAATGAGCAGTTCTTC
TRBV5-6	TRBJ1-2	-	TRBD1	CASSVGQGDGYTF	TGTGCCAGCAGCGTCGGACAGGGGGACGGCTACACCTTC
TRBV7-6	TRBJ2-1	-	TRBD2	CASSITSGGFVNEQFF	TGTGCCAGCAGCATAACTAGCGGGGGGTTCGTCAATGAGCAGTTCTTC
TRBV2	TRBJ1-1	-	TRBD1	CASRRNEIAGGRTEAFF	TGTGCCAGCAGAAGAAACGAAATTGCAGGGGGAAGAACTGAAGCTTTCTTT
TRBV5-1	TRBJ2-5	-	TRBD2	CASSFGSGGFETQYF	TGCGCCAGCAGCTTCGGCAGCGGGGGATTTGAGACCCAGTACTTC
TRBV5-4	TRBJ2-3	-	TRBD2	CASSMTRTSGGAMAQYF	TGTGCCAGCAGTATGACCCGGACTAGCGGGGGGGCGATGGCGCAGTATTTT
TRBV5-5	TRBJ1-4	once	-	CASSLWGTGEKLFF	TGTGCCAGCAGCTTATGGGGGACTGGTGAAAAACTGTTTTTT
TRBV10-3	TRBJ1-1	-	TRBD1	CAISNDRGFTEAFF	TGTGCCATCAGTAATGACAGGGGATTTACTGAAGCTTTCTTT
TRBV2	TRBJ1-5	-	TRBD1	CASSDTGTGRQPQHF	TGTGCCAGCAGTGATACCGGGACAGGGAGACAGCCCCAGCATTTT
TRBV3-1/TRBV3-2	TRBJ1-3	-	-	CASSRPGNTIYF	TGTGCCAGCAGCCGGCCTGGAAACACCATATATTTT
TRBV6-5	TRBJ1-4	once	-	CASSWGRANEKLFF	TGTGCCAGCAGTTGGGGCAGGGCCAATGAAAAACTGTTTTTT
TRBV27	TRBJ2-2	-	-	CASSLRTPAFAGELFF	TGTGCCAGCAGTTTAAGAACTCCCGCTTTTGCCGGGGAGCTGTTTTTT
TRBV11-1	TRBJ1-3	-	-	CASSLQGPGNTIYF	TGTGCCAGCAGCTTACAGGGGCCCGGAAACACCATATATTTT
TRBV7-2	TRBJ1-1	-	-	CASSLSQNTEAFF	TGTGCCAGCAGCTTGTCCCAGAACACTGAAGCTTTCTTT
TRBV7-9	TRBJ2-7	-	-	CASSLGSRITYEQYF	TGTGCCAGCAGCTTAGGGTCCAGAATCACCTACGAGCAGTACTTC
TRBV5-4	TRBJ2-5	-	TRBD1	CASSSIPWTGGETQYF	TGTGCCAGCAGCTCCATCCCCTGGACAGGGGGGGAGACCCAGTACTTC
TRBV7-6	TRBJ1-2	-	TRBD1	CASSHRGHGYTF	TGTGCCAGCAGTCACAGGGGCCATGGCTACACCTTC
TRBV5-4	TRBJ2-1	once	-	CASSTTSSVNEQFF	TGTGCCAGCAGCACGACTAGTAGTGTAAATGAGCAGTTCTTC
TRBV19	TRBJ2-1	-	TRBD2	CASGTSGGKSYNEQFF	TGTGCCAGCGGGACTAGCGGGGGTAAATCCTACAATGAGCAGTTCTTC
TRBV30	TRBJ1-4	-	-	CAWSSRVNEKLFF	TGTGCCTGGAGTAGTCGGGTAAATGAAAAACTGTTTTTT
TRBV2	TRBJ2-2	-	-	CASSTNGAANTGELFF	TGTGCCAGCAGTACGAATGGGGCTGCGAACACCGGGGAGCTGTTTTTT
TRBV5-4	TRBJ1-5	-	-	CASSNRDTNQPQHF	TGTGCCAGCAGCAACCGGGACACCAATCAGCCCCAGCATTTT
TRBV9	TRBJ1-2	-	-	CASSPSRGNYGYTF	TGTGCCAGCAGCCCTAGTCGGGGGAACTATGGCTACACCTTC
TRBV5-1	TRBJ2-7	-	TRBD1	CASSLGDRSYEQYF	TGCGCCAGCAGCTTGGGGGACAGGAGCTACGAGCAGTACTTC
TRBV29-1	TRBJ2-3	-	-	CSVEENTRSRNTDTQYF	TGCAGCGTTGAAGAGAATACTAGATCCCGAAACACAGATACGCAGTATTTT
TRBV29-1	TRBJ2-7	-	-	CSVTGSNYEQYF	TGCAGCGTTACAGGGTCCAACTACGAGCAGTACTTC
TRBV6-6	TRBJ1-6	-	-	CASSYPPAGSSPLHF	TGTGCCAGCAGTTACCCCCCGGCAGGCTCCTCACCCCTCCACTTT
TRBV7-3	TRBJ2-7	-	TRBD2	CASSFRNGGAYEQYF	TGTGCCAGCAGCTTTCGCAACGGGGGGGCCTACGAGCAGTACTTC
TRBV6-5	TRBJ2-3	-	TRBD2	CASSPLGGTDTQYF	TGTGCCAGCAGCCCACTGGGGGGGACAGATACGCAGTATTTT
TRBV9	TRBJ2-5	-	TRBD1	CASSPGQVGETQYF	TGTGCCAGCAGCCCGGGACAGGTCGGGGAGACCCAGTACTTC
TRBV18	TRBJ1-2	-	TRBD1	CASSPDRGRIGYTF	TGTGCCAGCTCACCGGACAGGGGGCGAATTGGCTACACCTTC
TRBV27	TRBJ1-1	-	-	CASSFSRGTEAFF	TGTGCCAGCAGTTTCAGCAGGGGCACTGAAGCTTTCTTT
TRBV2	TRBJ2-5	few	TRBD1	CASSAITGVATQYF	TGTGCCAGCAGCGCAATCACAGGGGTGGCGACCCAGTACTTC
TRBV28	TRBJ1-3	-	TRBD1	CASSPRTGGGNTIYF	TGTGCCAGCAGTCCTCGGACAGGGGGTGGAAACACCATATATTTT
TRBV5-4	TRBJ2-1	-	TRBD2	CASSFLRGAYGDEQFF	TGTGCCAGCAGCTTTTTGCGGGGGGCCTACGGGGATGAGCAGTTCTTC
TRBV6-5	TRBJ1-2	-	-	CASSTGNYGYTF	TGTGCCAGCAGTACAGGGAACTATGGCTACACCTTC
TRBV2	TRBJ1-3	-	TRBD1	CASSGTGTGNTIYF	TGTGCCAGCAGTGGGACAGGTACTGGAAACACCATATATTTT
TRBV6-5	TRBJ2-7	once	TRBD1	CASSYSTGAETYEQYF	TGTGCCAGCAGTTACTCGACAGGGGCCGAAACTTACGAGCAGTACTTC
TRBV6-5	TRBJ2-7	-	-	CASSYSTQNYEQYF	TGTGCCAGCAGTTACTCGACACAGAATTACGAGCAGTACTTC
TRBV27	TRBJ1-2	-	TRBD1	CASRPTGGAFGYTF	TGTGCCAGCAGACCAACAGGGGGCGCCTTTGGCTACACCTTC
TRBV4-2	TRBJ1-4	few	-	CASSQEASGGIREKLFF	TGTGCCAGCAGCCAAGAAGCGTCGGGGGGGATCAGAGAAAAACTGTTTTTT
TRBV6-5	TRBJ1-2	-	TRBD1	CASSYSSTGGVGYTF	TGTGCCAGCAGTTACTCGAGTACAGGGGGCGTTGGCTACACCTTC